This TCR beta chain was recovered during a study of OX40 agonist ivuxolimab in advanced cancers. Findings and limits, study-wide: Relative to CD4+ cells, CD8+ T cells on average had more expanded clones. Patients who responded partially at 0.1-3.0 mg/kg showed clonal expansion ranking among the lowest. Low normalized clonal expansion also occurred in some nonresponding patients.

Worth noting for this clone: Its target is unknown.

TCRdb's copy holds only in-frame clones and misses some; the assay was immunoSEQ multiplex PCR. This sample has about 73,000 clones, with roughly 80% found just once. V was pared by 5 bases and J by 5 bases, with 6 bases of the junction left unmatched. The CDR3 has 14 amino acids. Germline-derived CDR1 and CDR2 are SEHNR and FQNEAQ (reference sequence). V and J are TRBV7-9 and TRBJ1-5; 7 bases fit TRBD1. The sequenced sample was CD4+ or CD8+ T cells sorted from blood, obtained in a trial of the OX40 agonist ivuxolimab. The clonotype comes from an adult with an advanced solid tumor such as melanoma, head and neck, liver or kidney cancer. The CDR3: CASSTRTGDQPQHF. In DNA form, the CDR3 reads TGTGCCAGCAGCACCCGGACAGGTGATCAGCCCCAGCATTTT.